This TCR beta chain appears in the sequencing data of a study of OX40 agonist ivuxolimab in advanced cancers. J lost 4 bases, V lost 1 base, and 4 bases had no gene match. The V gene's germline CDR1 is SGHNT and CDR2 YENEEA. This CDR3 is built from 15 residues. Produced via immunoSEQ multiplex PCR; TCRdb's table is partial and in-frame only. The top ten clones hold roughly 0.56% of a sample with approximately 94,000 clones, approximately 90% of them seen once. The sequence came from an adult with an advanced solid tumor such as melanoma, head and neck, liver or kidney cancer. Sequenced material: CD4+ or CD8+ T cells sorted from blood, taken in a trial of the OX40 agonist ivuxolimab. The chain couples TRBV11-3 to TRBJ2-1; 7 bases are a match to TRBD2. CDR3 protein: CASSLAPAGYNEQFF. DNA for the CDR3: TGTGCCAGCAGCTTAGCCCCAGCGGGGTACAATGAGCAGTTCTTC.